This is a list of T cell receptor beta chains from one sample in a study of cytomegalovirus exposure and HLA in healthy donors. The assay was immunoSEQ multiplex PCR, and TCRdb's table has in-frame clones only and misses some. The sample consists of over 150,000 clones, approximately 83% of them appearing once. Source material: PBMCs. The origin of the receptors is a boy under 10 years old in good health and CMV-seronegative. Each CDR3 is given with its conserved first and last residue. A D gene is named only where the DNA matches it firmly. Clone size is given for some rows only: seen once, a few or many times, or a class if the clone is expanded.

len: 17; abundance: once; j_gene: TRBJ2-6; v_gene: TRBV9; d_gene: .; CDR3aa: CASSPHGGDSGANVLTF; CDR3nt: TGTGCCAGCAGCCCCCACGGCGGAGACTCTGGGGCCAACGTCCTGACTTTC
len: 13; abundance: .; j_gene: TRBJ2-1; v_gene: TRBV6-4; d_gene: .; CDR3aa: CASSAGRSGEQFF; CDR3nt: TGTGCCAGCAGTGCTGGTAGATCGGGTGAGCAGTTCTTC
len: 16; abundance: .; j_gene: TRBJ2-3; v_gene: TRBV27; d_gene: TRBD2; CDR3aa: CASSPGTSGGTDTQYF; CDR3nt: TGTGCCAGCAGTCCCGGGACTAGCGGAGGCACAGATACGCAGTATTTT
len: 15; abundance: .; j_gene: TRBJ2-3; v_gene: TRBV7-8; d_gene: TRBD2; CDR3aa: CASSFSGIVTDTQYF; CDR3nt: TGTGCCAGCAGCTTTAGCGGGATAGTCACAGATACGCAGTATTTT
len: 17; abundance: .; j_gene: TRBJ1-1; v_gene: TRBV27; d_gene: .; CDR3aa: CASSPHLEPPMNTEAFF; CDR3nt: TGTGCCAGCAGTCCCCACCTAGAGCCACCCATGAACACTGAAGCTTTCTTT
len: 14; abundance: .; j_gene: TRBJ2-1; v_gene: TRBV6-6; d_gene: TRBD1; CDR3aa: CASSPGQASDEQFF; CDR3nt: TGTGCCAGCAGTCCAGGACAGGCTTCTGATGAGCAGTTCTTC
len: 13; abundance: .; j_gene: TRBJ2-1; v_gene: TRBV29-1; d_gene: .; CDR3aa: CSAEAGVYNEQFF; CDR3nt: TGCAGCGCCGAAGCAGGGGTCTACAATGAGCAGTTCTTC
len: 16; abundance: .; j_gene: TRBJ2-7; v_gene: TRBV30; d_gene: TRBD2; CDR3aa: CAWSPLAGGFSYEQYF; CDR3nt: TGTGCCTGGAGTCCCCTAGCGGGAGGCTTTTCCTACGAGCAGTACTTC
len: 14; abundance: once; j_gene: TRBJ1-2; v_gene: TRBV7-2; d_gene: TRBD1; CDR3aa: CASSPTGGVQGYTF; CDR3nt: TGTGCCAGCAGCCCGACAGGGGGCGTACAAGGCTACACCTTC
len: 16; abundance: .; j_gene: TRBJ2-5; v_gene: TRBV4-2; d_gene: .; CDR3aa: CASSQDLAMGQETQYF; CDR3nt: TGTGCCAGCAGCCAAGATCTAGCAATGGGCCAAGAGACCCAGTACTTC
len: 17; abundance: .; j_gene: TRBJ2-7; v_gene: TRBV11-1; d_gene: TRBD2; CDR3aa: CASSLGSRGSISYEQYF; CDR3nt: TGTGCCAGCAGCTTAGGTTCTCGCGGGAGTATCTCCTACGAGCAGTACTTC
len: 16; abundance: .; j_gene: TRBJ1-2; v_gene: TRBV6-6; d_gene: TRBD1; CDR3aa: CASSSTGTAEPYGYTF; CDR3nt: TGTGCCAGCAGTTCAACCGGGACAGCGGAGCCCTATGGCTACACCTTC
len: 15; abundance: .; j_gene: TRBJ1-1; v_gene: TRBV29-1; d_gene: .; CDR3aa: CSVARGLVDGAEAFF; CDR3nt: TGCAGCGTTGCTAGGGGCCTGGTGGATGGGGCTGAAGCTTTCTTT
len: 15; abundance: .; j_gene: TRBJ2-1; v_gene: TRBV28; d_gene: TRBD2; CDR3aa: CASSTTSGDNNEQFF; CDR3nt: TGTGCCAGCAGTACGACTAGCGGGGATAACAATGAGCAGTTCTTC
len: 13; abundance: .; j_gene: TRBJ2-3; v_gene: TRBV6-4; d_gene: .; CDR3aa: CASSDGHLDTQYF; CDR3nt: TGTGCCAGCAGTGACGGACATTTAGATACGCAGTATTTT
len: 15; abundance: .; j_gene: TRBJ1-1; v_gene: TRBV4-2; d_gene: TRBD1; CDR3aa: CASSPARGGWTEAFF; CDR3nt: TGTGCCAGCAGCCCCGCTAGAGGGGGCTGGACTGAAGCTTTCTTT
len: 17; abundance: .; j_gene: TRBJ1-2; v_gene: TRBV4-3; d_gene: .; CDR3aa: CASSQDRHQSGLSGYTF; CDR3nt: TGCGCCAGCAGCCAAGACCGGCATCAATCGGGATTAAGTGGCTACACCTTC
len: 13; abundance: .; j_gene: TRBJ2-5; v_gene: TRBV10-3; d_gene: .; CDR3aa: CAISDRGWGTQYF; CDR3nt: TGTGCCATCAGTGATCGGGGATGGGGGACCCAGTACTTC
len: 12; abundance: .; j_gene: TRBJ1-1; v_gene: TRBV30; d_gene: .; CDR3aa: CAWSVIESAAFF; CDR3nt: TGTGCCTGGAGTGTCATAGAGAGTGCGGCTTTCTTT
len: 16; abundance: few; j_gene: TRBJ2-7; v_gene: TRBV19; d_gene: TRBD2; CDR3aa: CASSSSGLAENYEQYF; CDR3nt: TGTGCCAGTAGTAGCTCGGGACTAGCGGAGAACTACGAGCAGTACTTC
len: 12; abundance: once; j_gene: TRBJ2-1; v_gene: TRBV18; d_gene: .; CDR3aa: CASSPAGHREVF; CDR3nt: TGTGCCAGCTCACCGGCGGGACACCGGGAGGTCTTC
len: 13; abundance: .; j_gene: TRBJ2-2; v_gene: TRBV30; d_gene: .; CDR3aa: CAWSRSVVGELFF; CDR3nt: TGTGCCTGGAGTCGTAGCGTTGTCGGGGAGCTGTTTTTT
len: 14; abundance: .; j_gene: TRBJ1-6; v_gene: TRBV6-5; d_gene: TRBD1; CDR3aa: CASRTPGGISPLHF; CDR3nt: TGTGCCAGCAGGACCCCAGGGGGTATTTCACCCCTCCACTTT
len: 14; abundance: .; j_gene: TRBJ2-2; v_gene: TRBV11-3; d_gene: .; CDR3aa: CASSPRANTGELFF; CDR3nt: TGTGCCAGCAGCCCTAGAGCGAACACCGGGGAGCTGTTTTTT